This is a list of T cell receptor beta chains from one sample in a study of radiation and T cells in renal cell carcinoma. TCRdb's table, derived via immunoSEQ multiplex PCR, lists solely in-frame clones and lacks some. The table includes approximately 150,000 clones, 86% detected once. The sequencing used blood, collected from a patient whose treatment included radiotherapy and nephrectomy. These receptors were collected from a woman aged 45-65 years with renal cell carcinoma. Both conserved end residues are part of each CDR3. The order of the fields is CDR3 protein, CDR3 DNA, J gene, D gene, V gene, clone size. A D gene is named only where the DNA matches it firmly. Rows may omit the clone size; those that give it use once, few, many or a size class.

CDR3 protein: CASSLGRQPQHF
CDR3 DNA: TGTGCCAGCAGTTTAGGTCGACAGCCCCAGCATTTT
J gene: TRBJ1-5
D gene: NA
V gene: TRBV28
clone size: NA

CDR3 protein: CASSIRGARDEQYF
CDR3 DNA: TGTGCCAGTAGTATCCGGGGGGCGAGGGACGAGCAGTACTTC
J gene: TRBJ2-7
D gene: NA
V gene: TRBV19
clone size: once

CDR3 protein: CASNGLLSSYEQYF
CDR3 DNA: TGTGCCAGCAACGGATTGTTAAGCTCCTACGAGCAGTACTTC
J gene: TRBJ2-7
D gene: NA
V gene: TRBV28
clone size: NA

CDR3 protein: CASSRGGTYNEQFF
CDR3 DNA: TGTGCCAGCAGTCGCGGGGGCACCTACAATGAGCAGTTCTTC
J gene: TRBJ2-1
D gene: NA
V gene: TRBV6-5
clone size: NA

CDR3 protein: CASSFETSGGTDTQYF
CDR3 DNA: TGCGCCAGCAGCTTTGAGACTAGCGGGGGCACAGATACGCAGTATTTT
J gene: TRBJ2-3
D gene: TRBD2
V gene: TRBV5-1
clone size: NA

CDR3 protein: CASSFDSQPQHF
CDR3 DNA: TGTGCCAGCAGCTTTGACAGTCAGCCCCAGCATTTT
J gene: TRBJ1-5
D gene: NA
V gene: TRBV7-9
clone size: once

CDR3 protein: CASSSTSGRGETQYF
CDR3 DNA: TGTGCCAGCAGCTCGACTAGCGGGAGGGGGGAGACCCAGTACTTC
J gene: TRBJ2-5
D gene: TRBD2
V gene: TRBV7-2
clone size: NA

CDR3 protein: CASRWTDFYGYTF
CDR3 DNA: TGTGCCAGCAGGTGGACGGACTTTTATGGCTACACCTTC
J gene: TRBJ1-2
D gene: NA
V gene: TRBV2
clone size: few

CDR3 protein: CAIWGVVYGYTF
CDR3 DNA: TGTGCCATCTGGGGAGTCGTCTATGGCTACACCTTC
J gene: TRBJ1-2
D gene: NA
V gene: TRBV6-6
clone size: NA

CDR3 protein: CASSYRGGDWELFF
CDR3 DNA: TGTGCCAGCAGCTACAGGGGGGGCGATTGGGAGCTGTTTTTT
J gene: TRBJ2-2
D gene: NA
V gene: TRBV5-4
clone size: NA

CDR3 protein: CASSSRGVRYGYTF
CDR3 DNA: TGTGCCAGCAGCTCAAGGGGGGTGCGGTATGGCTACACCTTC
J gene: TRBJ1-2
D gene: NA
V gene: TRBV5-6
clone size: NA

CDR3 protein: CASGRSDRNYGYTF
CDR3 DNA: TGTGCCAGCGGCCGTTCTGACAGGAACTATGGCTACACCTTC
J gene: TRBJ1-2
D gene: NA
V gene: TRBV2
clone size: NA

CDR3 protein: CASSQDPVPGGETQYF
CDR3 DNA: TGTGCCAGCAGCCAAGATCCGGTCCCCGGTGGGGAGACCCAGTACTTC
J gene: TRBJ2-5
D gene: NA
V gene: TRBV4-2
clone size: NA

CDR3 protein: CASSPGTANEKLFF
CDR3 DNA: TGTGCCAGCTCACCCGGGACAGCTAATGAAAAACTGTTTTTT
J gene: TRBJ1-4
D gene: TRBD1
V gene: TRBV18
clone size: NA

CDR3 protein: CASSDPLPSGVNNEQFF
CDR3 DNA: TGTGCCAGCAGTGACCCCTTACCTAGCGGGGTTAACAATGAGCAGTTCTTC
J gene: TRBJ2-1
D gene: TRBD2
V gene: TRBV6-4
clone size: NA

CDR3 protein: CASSQDFRAAADTQYF
CDR3 DNA: TGCGCCAGCAGCCAAGATTTCAGGGCAGCGGCAGATACGCAGTATTTT
J gene: TRBJ2-3
D gene: NA
V gene: TRBV4-3
clone size: NA

CDR3 protein: CASSQGGRAEQYF
CDR3 DNA: TGTGCCAGCAGCCAGGGAGGCCGGGCCGAGCAGTACTTC
J gene: TRBJ2-7
D gene: NA
V gene: TRBV7-2
clone size: NA

CDR3 protein: CASRVMGTDTQYF
CDR3 DNA: TGTGCCAGTAGGGTAATGGGGACAGATACGCAGTATTTT
J gene: TRBJ2-3
D gene: NA
V gene: TRBV19
clone size: NA

CDR3 protein: CASSPRDRGYEQYF
CDR3 DNA: TGCGCCAGCAGTCCCCGGGACAGGGGTTACGAGCAGTACTTC
J gene: TRBJ2-7
D gene: TRBD1
V gene: TRBV5-1
clone size: NA

CDR3 protein: CSARVLDGYTF
CDR3 DNA: TGCAGTGCTAGAGTTTTGGATGGCTACACCTTC
J gene: TRBJ1-2
D gene: NA
V gene: TRBV20-1
clone size: few

CDR3 protein: CASRPRSGANVLTF
CDR3 DNA: TGTGCCAGCAGGCCGCGGTCTGGGGCCAACGTCCTGACTTTC
J gene: TRBJ2-6
D gene: NA
V gene: TRBV2
clone size: NA

CDR3 protein: CASRTGRLGSYEQYF
CDR3 DNA: TGTGCCAGCAGAACAGGGCGCCTCGGCTCCTACGAGCAGTACTTC
J gene: TRBJ2-7
D gene: NA
V gene: TRBV6-5
clone size: NA